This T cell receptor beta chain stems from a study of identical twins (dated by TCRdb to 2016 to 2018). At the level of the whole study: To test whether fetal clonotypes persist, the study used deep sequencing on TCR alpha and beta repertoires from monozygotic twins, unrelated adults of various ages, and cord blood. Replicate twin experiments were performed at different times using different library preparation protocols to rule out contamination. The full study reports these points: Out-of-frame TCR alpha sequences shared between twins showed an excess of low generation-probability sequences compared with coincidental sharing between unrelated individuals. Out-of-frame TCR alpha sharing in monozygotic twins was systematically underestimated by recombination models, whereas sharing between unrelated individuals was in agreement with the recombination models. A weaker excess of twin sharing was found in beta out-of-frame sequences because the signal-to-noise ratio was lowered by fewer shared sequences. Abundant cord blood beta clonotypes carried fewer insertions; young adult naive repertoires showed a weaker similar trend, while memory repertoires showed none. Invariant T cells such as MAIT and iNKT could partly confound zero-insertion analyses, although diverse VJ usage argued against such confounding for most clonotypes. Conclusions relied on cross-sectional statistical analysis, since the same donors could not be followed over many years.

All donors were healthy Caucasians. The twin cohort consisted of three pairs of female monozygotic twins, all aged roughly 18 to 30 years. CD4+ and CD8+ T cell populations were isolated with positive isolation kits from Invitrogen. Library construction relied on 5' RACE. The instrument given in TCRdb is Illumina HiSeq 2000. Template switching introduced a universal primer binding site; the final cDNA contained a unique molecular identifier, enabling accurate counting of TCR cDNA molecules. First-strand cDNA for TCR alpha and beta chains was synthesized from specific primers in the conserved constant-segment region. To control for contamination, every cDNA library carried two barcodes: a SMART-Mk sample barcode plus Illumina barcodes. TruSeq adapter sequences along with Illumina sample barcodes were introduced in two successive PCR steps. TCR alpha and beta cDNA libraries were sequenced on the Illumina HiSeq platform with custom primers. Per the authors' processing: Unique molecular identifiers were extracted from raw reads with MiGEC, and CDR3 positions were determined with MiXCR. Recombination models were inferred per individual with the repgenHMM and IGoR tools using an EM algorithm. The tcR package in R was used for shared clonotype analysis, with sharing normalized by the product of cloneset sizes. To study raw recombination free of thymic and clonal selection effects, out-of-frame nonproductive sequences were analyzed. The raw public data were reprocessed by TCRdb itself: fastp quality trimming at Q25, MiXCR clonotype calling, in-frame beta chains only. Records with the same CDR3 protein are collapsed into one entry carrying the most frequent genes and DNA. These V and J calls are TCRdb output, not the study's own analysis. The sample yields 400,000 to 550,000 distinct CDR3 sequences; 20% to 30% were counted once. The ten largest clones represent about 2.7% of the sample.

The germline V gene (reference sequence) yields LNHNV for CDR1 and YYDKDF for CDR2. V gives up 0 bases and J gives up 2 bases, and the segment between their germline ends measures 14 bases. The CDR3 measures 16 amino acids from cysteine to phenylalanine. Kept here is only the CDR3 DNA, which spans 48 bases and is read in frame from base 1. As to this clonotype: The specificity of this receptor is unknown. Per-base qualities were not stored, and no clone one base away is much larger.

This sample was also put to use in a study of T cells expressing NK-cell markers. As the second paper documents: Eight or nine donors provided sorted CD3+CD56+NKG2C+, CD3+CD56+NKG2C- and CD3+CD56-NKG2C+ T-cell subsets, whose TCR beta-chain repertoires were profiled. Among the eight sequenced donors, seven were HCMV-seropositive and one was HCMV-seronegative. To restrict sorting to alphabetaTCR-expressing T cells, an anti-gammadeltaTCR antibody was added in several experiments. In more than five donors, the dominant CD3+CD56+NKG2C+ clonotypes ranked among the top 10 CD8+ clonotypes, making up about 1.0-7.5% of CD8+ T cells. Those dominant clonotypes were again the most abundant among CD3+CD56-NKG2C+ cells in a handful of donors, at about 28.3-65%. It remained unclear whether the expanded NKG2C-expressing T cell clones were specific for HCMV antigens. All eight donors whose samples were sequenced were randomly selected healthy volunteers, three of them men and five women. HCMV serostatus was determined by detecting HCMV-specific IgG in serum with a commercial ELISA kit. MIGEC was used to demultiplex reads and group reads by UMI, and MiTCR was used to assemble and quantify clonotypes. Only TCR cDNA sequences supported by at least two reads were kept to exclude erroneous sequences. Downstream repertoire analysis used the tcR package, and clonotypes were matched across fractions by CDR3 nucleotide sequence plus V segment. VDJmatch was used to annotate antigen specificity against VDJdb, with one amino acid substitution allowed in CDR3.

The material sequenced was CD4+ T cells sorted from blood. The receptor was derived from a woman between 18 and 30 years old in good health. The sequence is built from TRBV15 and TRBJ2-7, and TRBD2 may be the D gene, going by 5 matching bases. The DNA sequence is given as TGTGCCACCAGCAGAGACAACCACCGGGGAACCTACGAGCAGTACTTC. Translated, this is CATSRDNHRGTYEQYF.